Shown below are 9 T cell receptor beta chains from a single sample sequenced in a study of T-cell reconstitution after alpha-beta-depleted transplantation in children. For TCRbeta, the library was prepared with unique molecular identifiers. MiXCR, run by TCRdb on the PCR reads, gives a single entry per CDR3 protein. This sample has 170,000 or so distinct CDR3 sequences; approximately 7% occur once, and the top ten carry 3%. This sample comprised PBMCs from the stem cell graft donor, obtained from the stem cell graft. The receptor source for this set is a human donor who donated a stem cell graft to a child with Wiskott-Aldrich syndrome.

In its sample, this clonotype was seen many times. The chain uses TRBV29-1 and TRBJ2-4; 8 positions agree with TRBD1. The CDR3 is made up of 14 amino acids. Germline V lookup: CDR1 SQVTM, CDR2 ANQGSEA. With 4 bases clipped from V and 2 bases from J, the junction kept 4 bases outside the gene matches. The CDR3 bases are TGCAGCGTTGGAGACAGGGGTTCCAAAAACATTCAGTACTTC. Translation gives CSVGDRGSKNIQYF.

This clonotype was counted many times. The gene calls are TRBV5-8 and TRBJ2-3, with TRBD2 matching over 7 bases. This CDR3 has 17 amino acids. CDR1 and CDR2 (germline): SGHTS, YDEGEE. V lost 0 bases and J lost 0; bases outside the gene matches: 7. For the CDR3, the DNA is TGTGCCAGCAGCTTGGGTAACCTAGCGGATAGCACAGATACGCAGTATTTT. It is translated as CASSLGNLADSTDTQYF.

This clonotype was counted at least ten times. This rearrangement joins TRBV7-8 to TRBJ2-1; no clear D gene. CDR3 length equals 13 residues. CDR1 SGHVS and CDR2 FQNEAQ come from the germline V gene. Deletions cut 1 base from V and 6 bases from J, with 7 bases between. In DNA form, the CDR3 reads TGTGCCAGCAGCTTAGACCTGATCAATGAGCAGTTCTTC. As protein: CASSLDLINEQFF.

This clonotype was counted many times. V and J are TRBV3-1 and TRBJ2-6, with D possibly being TRBD2 (6 bases). V dropped 4 bases and J dropped 9 bases, with 13 bases sitting between them. The CDR3 is 14 amino acids. CDR1 and CDR2 from the germline V gene are LGHDT and YNNKEL (reference sequence). The CDR3 here is CASSPQRAFNVLTF. In DNA, the CDR3 is TGTGCCAGCAGCCCTCAGCGGGCCTTCAACGTCCTGACTTTC.

This clonotype has ten or more counts. This chain connects TRBV15 to TRBJ2-1; 13 bases align to TRBD2. After removal of 8 bases from V and 8 bases from J, the junction contained 12 bases not matched to a gene. Germline V gives CDR1 LNHNV, CDR2 YYDKDF (reference sequence). CDR3 length equals 16 residues. The CDR3 loop is CATGEMRTSGRHEQFF. DNA of the CDR3: TGTGCCACCGGAGAGATGCGGACTAGCGGGAGACATGAGCAGTTCTTC.

This clonotype was picked up a small number of times. This sequence joins TRBV7-9 and TRBJ2-1; no definite D call. Germline CDR1 is SEHNR and CDR2 is FQNEAQ (reference sequence). Between the trimmed V and J ends, which lost 5 bases and 3 bases, there was a span of 8 bases. The CDR3 has 13 residues. The CDR3 coding sequence is TGTGCCAGCAGCCAGGACCTCTACAATGAGCAGTTCTTC. It translates to CASSQDLYNEQFF.

The V and J genes are TRBV2 and TRBJ1-6; D is unresolved. The V and J ends lost 4 bases and 8 bases respectively, with 12 bases between them. Germline-derived CDR1 and CDR2 are SNHLY and FYNNEI. The CDR3 extends over 14 amino acids. The chain's CDR3 is CASSGREADSPLHF. CDR3 coding DNA: TGTGCCAGCAGTGGGAGAGAGGCCGATTCACCCCTCCACTTT.

This clonotype appeared many times. The chain employs TRBV12-3 or TRBV12-4 and TRBJ1-2; D is perhaps TRBD1 (5 bases). V lost 5 bases and J 6 bases, leaving 13 bases between the germline ends. The CDR3 runs to 13 residues. The CDR3 nucleotides are TGTGCCAGCAGTCCTTCAGGGAGTAATGGCTACACCTTC. Translating gives CASSPSGSNGYTF.

In its sample, this clonotype was seen a few times. The chain uses TRBV15 and TRBJ1-5; no definite D call. Germline V gene sequence: CDR1 LNHNV, CDR2 YYDKDF (reference sequence). CDR3 length: 17 residues. V lost 4 bases, J lost 0 bases, and 16 bases lay in between. CDR3: CATSNGGGFYSNQPQHF. The CDR3 bases are TGTGCCACCAGCAACGGAGGAGGGTTCTATAGCAATCAGCCCCAGCATTTT.